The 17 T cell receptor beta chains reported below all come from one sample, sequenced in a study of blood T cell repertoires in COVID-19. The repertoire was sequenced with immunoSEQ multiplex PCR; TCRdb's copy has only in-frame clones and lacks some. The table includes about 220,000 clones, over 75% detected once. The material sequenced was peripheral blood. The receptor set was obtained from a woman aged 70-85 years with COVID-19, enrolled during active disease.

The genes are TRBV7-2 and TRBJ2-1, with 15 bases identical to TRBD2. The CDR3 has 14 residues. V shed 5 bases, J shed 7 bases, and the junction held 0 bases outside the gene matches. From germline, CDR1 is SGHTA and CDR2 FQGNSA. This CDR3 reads CASSGTSGRNEQFF. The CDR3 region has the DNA TGTGCCAGCAGCGGGACTAGCGGGAGGAATGAGCAGTTCTTC.

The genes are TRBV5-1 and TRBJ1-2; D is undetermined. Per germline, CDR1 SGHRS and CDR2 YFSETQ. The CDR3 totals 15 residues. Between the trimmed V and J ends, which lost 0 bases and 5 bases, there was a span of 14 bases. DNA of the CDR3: TGCGCCAGCAGCTTGGCCGAGAAAGAGGATTATGGCTACACCTTC. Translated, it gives CASSLAEKEDYGYTF.

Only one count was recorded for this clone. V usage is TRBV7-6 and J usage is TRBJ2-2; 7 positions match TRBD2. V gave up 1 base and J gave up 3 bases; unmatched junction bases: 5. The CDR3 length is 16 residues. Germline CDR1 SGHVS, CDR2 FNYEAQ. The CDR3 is CASSLVIAGDTGELFF. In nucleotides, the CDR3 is TGTGCCAGCAGCTTAGTAATCGCGGGGGACACCGGGGAGCTGTTTTTT.

CDR3 residues: CASSRSSGSSYNEQFF. The CDR3 DNA reads TGCGCCAGCAGCCGATCTAGCGGGAGCTCCTACAATGAGCAGTTCTTC. The chain carries TRBV4-3 and TRBJ2-1; TRBD2 matches at 10 bases. Germline loops: CDR1 LGHNA, CDR2 YSLEER. CDR3 size: 16 residues. The junction had 3 bases not matched to a gene; V was cut back by 4 bases and J by 0 bases.

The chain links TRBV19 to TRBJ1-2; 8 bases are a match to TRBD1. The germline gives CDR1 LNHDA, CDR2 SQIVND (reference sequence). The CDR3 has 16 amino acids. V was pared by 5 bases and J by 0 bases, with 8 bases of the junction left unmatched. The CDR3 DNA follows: TGTGCCAGTAGTCGCCCGACGGACAGGGCTAACTATGGCTACACCTTC. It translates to CASSRPTDRANYGYTF.

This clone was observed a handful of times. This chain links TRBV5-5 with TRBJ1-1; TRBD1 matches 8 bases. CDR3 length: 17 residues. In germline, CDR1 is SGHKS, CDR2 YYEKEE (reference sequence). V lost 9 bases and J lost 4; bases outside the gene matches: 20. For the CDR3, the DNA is TGTGCCACCTGCACAATCGCGGGACAGGCGATTTGCACTGAAGCTTTCTTT. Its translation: CATCTIAGQAICTEAFF.

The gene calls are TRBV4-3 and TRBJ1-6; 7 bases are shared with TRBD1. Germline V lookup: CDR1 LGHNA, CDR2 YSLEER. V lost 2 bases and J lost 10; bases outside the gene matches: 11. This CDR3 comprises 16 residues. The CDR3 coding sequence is TGCGCCAGCAGCCAAAGCTCGACAGGGACGGGCTCACCCCTCCACTTT. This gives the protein CASSQSSTGTGSPLHF.

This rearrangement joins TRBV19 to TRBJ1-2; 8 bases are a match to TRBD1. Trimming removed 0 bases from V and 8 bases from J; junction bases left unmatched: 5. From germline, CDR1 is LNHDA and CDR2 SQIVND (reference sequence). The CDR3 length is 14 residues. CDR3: CASSIDTGGKGYTF. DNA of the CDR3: TGTGCCAGTAGTATAGATACAGGGGGTAAAGGCTACACCTTC.

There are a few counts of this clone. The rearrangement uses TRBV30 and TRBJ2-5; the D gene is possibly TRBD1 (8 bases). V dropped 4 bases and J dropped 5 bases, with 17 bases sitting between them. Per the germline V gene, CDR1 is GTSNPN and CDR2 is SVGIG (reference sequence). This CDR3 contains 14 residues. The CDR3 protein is CAWKGQGGWETQYF. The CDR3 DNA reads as TGTGCCTGGAAAGGACAGGGAGGGTGGGAGACCCAGTACTTC.

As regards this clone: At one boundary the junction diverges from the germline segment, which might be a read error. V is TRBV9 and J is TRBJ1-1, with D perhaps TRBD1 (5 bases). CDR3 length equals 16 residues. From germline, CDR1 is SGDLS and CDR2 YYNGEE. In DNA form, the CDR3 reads TGTGCCAGCAGCGTAGGGGGCGGAGGAGGGAACACTGAAACTTTCTTT. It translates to CASSVGGGGGNTETFF.

CDR3 nucleotide sequence: TGCGCCAGCAGCGGGAGTCACACCTACAATGAGCAGTTCTTC. It is translated as CASSGSHTYNEQFF. This chain links TRBV10-1 with TRBJ2-1; D is perhaps TRBD2 (6 bases). This CDR3 contains 14 residues. Germline V gene data show CDR1 as WNHNN and CDR2 as SYGVQD (reference sequence). V was shortened by 6 bases and J by 2 bases, with 11 bases between the two germline ends.

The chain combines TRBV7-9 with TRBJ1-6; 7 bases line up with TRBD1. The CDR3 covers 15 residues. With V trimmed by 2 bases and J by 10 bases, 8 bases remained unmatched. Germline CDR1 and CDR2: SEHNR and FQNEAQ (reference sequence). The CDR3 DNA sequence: TGTGCCAGCAGCTTATTACAAGGGGGCCTCTCACCCCTCCACTTT. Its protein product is CASSLLQGGLSPLHF.

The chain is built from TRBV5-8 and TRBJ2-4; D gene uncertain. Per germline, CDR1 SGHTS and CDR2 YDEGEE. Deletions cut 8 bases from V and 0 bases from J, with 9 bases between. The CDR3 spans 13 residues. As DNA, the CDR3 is TGTGCCAGTACCACAGTAGCCAAAAACATTCAGTACTTC. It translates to CASTTVAKNIQYF.

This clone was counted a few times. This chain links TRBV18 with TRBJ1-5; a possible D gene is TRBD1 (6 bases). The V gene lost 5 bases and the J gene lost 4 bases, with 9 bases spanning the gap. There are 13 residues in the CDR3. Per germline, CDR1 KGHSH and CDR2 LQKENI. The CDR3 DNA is TGTGCCAGCTCAACAGGGTTGAATCAGCCCCAGCATTTT. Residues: CASSTGLNQPQHF.

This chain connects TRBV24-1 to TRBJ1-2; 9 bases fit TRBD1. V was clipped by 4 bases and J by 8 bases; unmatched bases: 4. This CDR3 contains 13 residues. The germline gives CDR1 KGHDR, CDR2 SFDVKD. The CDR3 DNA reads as TGTGCCACCAGTGAACGGACAGGGGAGGGCTACACCTTC. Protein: CATSERTGEGYTF.

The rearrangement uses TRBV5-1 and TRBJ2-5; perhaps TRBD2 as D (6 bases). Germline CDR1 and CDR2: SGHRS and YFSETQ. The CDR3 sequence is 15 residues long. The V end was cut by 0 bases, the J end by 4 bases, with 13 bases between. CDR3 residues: CASSLDGSSLETQYF. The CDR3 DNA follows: TGCGCCAGCAGCTTGGACGGGAGCTCTCTAGAGACCCAGTACTTC.

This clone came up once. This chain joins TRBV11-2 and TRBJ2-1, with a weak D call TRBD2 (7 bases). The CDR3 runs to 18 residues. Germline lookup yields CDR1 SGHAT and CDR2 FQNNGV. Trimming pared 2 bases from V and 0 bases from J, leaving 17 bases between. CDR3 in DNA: TGTGCCAGCAGCTTACTTTCCGGGGGGCCGAGCTCCTACAATGAGCAGTTCTTC. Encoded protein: CASSLLSGGPSSYNEQFF.